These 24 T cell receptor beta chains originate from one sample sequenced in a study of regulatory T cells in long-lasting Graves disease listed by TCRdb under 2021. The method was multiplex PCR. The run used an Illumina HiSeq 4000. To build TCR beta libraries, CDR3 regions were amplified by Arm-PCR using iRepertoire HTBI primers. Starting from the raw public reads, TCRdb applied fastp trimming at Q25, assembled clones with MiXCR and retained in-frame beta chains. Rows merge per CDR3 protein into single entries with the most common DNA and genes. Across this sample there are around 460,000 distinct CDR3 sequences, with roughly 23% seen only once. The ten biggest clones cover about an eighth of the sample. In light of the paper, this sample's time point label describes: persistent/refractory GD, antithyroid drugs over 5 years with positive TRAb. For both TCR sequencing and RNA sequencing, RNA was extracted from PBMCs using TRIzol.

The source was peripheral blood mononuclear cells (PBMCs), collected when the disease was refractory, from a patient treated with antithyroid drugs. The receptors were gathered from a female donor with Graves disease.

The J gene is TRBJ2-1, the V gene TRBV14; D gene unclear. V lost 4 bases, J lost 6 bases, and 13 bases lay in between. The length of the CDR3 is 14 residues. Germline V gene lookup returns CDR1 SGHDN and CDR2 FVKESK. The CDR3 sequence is CASSPYSPGNEQFF. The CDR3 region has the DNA TGTGCCAGCAGCCCGTACTCCCCGGGCAATGAGCAGTTCTTC.

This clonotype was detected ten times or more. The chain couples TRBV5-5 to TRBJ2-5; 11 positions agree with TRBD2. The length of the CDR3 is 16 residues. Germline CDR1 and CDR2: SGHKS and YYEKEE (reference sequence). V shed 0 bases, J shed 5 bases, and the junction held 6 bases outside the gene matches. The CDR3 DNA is TGTGCCAGCAGCTTGGGTCTAGCGGGAGGCTCGGAGACCCAGTACTTC. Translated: CASSLGLAGGSETQYF.

The CDR3 DNA sequence: TGTGCCAGTAGTATTCAAGGACTAGCGGGAGGCGATGAGCAGTTCTTC. Protein: CASSIQGLAGGDEQFF. The rearrangement links TRBV19 to TRBJ2-1, with 14 bases matching TRBD2. The CDR3 is 16 residues long. Trimming removed 3 bases from V and 8 bases from J; junction bases left unmatched: 6. The germline CDR1 and CDR2 sequences are LNHDA and SQIVND (reference sequence). Based on the CDR3 plus reference TRBV19 and TRBJ2-1, the full variable domain is DGGITQSPKYLFRKEGQNVTLSCEQNLNHDAMYWYRQDPGQGLRLIYYSQIVNDFQKGDIAEGYSVSREKKESFPLTVTSAQKNPTAFYLCASSIQGLAGGDEQFFGPGTRLTVL.

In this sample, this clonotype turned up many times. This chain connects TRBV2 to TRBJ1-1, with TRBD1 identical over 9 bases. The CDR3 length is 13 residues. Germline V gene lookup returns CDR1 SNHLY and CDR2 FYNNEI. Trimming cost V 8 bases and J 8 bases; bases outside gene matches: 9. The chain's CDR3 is CASLIAGTGEAFF. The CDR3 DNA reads TGTGCCAGCCTGATTGCCGGGACAGGGGAAGCTTTCTTT.

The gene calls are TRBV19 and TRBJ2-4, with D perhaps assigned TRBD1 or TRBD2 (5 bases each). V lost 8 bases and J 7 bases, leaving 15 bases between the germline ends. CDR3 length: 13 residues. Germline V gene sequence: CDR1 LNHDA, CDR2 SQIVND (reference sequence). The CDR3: CASRDALKNIQYF. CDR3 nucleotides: TGTGCCAGTCGGGACGCTCTAAAGAACATTCAGTACTTC.

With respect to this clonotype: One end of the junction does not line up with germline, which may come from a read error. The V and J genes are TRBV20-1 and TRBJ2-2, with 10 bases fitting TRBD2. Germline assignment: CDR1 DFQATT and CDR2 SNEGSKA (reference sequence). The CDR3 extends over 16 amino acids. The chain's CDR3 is CSAGDGLAGESGELFF. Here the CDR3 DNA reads TGCAGTGCTGGAGACGGGCTAGCGGGAGAATCCGGGGAGCTGTTTTTT.

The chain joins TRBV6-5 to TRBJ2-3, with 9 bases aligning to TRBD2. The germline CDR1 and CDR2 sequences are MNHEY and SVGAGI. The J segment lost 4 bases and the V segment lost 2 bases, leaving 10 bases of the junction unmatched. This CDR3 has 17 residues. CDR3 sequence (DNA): TGTGCCAGCAGTTACAGTAGCGGGAGCTTAAAGGCAGATACGCAGTATTTT. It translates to CASSYSSGSLKADTQYF.

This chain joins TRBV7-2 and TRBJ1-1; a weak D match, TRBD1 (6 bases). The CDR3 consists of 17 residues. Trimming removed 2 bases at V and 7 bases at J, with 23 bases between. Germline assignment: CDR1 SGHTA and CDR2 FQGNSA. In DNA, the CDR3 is TGTGCCAGCAGCTTACCAACCCGAGGGGGGGCCCCAGATGAAGCTTTCTTT. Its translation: CASSLPTRGGAPDEAFF.

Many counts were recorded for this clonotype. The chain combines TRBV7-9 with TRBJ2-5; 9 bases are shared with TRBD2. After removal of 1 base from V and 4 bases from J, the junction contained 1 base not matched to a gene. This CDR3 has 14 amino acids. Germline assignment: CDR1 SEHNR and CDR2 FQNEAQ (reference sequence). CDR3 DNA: TGTGCCAGCAGCTTAGGTAGCGGGAGAGAGACCCAGTACTTC. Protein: CASSLGSGRETQYF.

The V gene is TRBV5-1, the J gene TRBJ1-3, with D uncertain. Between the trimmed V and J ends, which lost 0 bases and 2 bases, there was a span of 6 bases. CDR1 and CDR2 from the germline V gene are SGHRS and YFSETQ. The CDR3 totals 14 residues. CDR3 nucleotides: TGCGCCAGCAGCTTGGATGCCACTGGAAACACCATATATTTT. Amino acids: CASSLDATGNTIYF.

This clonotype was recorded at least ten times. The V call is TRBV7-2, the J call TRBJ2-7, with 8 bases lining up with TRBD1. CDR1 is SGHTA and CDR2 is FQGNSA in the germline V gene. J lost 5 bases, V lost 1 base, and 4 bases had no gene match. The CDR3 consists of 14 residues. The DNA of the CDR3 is TGTGCCAGCAGCTTAGGGACAGGGCGCCACGAGCAGTACTTC. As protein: CASSLGTGRHEQYF.

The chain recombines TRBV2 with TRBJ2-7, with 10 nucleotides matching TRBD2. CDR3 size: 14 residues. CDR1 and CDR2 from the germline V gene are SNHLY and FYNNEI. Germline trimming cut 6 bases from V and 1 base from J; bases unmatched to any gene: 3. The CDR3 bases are TGTGCCAGCAGCATTAGCGGGAGGTCCTACGAGCAGTACTTC. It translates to CASSISGRSYEQYF.

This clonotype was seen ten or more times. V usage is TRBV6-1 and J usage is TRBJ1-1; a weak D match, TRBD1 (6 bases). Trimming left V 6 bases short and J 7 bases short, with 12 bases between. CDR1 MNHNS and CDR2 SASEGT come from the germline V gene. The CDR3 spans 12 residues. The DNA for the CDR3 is TGTGCCAGCAGCAATTTACAGGGTGAAGCTTTCTTT. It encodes CASSNLQGEAFF.

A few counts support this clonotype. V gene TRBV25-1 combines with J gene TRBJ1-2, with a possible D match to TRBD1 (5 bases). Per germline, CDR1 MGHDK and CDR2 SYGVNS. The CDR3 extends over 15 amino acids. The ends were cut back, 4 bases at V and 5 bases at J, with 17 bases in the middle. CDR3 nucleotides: TGTGCCAGCAGTGGGGAGGGGCTGAAAGTTTATGGCTACACCTTC. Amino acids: CASSGEGLKVYGYTF.

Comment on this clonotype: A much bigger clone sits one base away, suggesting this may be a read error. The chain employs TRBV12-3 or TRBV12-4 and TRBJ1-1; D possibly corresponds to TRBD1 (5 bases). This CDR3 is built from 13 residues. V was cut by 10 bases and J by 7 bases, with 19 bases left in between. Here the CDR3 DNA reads TGTGCCAACAGCCCCGGGGGGAGGATTGAAGCTTTCTTT. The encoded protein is CANSPGGRIEAFF.

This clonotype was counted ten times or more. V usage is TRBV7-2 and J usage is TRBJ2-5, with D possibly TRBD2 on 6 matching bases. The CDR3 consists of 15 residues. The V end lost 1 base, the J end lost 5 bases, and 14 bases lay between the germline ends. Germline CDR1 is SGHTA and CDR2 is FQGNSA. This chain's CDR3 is CASSLVHGSGETQYF. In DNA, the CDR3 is TGTGCCAGCAGCTTAGTTCACGGGAGCGGGGAGACCCAGTACTTC.

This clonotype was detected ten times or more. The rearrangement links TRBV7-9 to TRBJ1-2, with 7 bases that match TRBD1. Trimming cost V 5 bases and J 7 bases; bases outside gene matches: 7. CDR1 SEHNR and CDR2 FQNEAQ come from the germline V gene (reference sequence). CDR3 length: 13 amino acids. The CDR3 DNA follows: TGTGCCAGCAGCCGGGACAGCCTTTTTGGCTACACCTTC. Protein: CASSRDSLFGYTF.

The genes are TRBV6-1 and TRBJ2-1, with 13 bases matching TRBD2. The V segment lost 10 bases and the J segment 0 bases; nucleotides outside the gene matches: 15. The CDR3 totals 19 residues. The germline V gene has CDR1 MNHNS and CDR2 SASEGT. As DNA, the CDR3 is TGTGCCACCGCAAGACCGGGACTAGCGGGGATAAGCTCCTACAATGAGCAGTTCTTC. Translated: CATARPGLAGISSYNEQFF.

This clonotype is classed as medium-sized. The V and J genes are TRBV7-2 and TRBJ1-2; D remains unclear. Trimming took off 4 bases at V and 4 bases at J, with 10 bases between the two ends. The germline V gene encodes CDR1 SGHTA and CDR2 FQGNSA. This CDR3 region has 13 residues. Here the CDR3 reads CASSSDTSYGYTF. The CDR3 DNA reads TGTGCCAGCAGCTCCGACACTTCCTATGGCTACACCTTC. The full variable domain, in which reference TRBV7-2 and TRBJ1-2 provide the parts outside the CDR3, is GAGVSQSPSNKVTEKGKDVELRCDPISGHTALYWYRQSLGQGLEFLIYFQGNSAPDKSGLPSDRFSAERTGGSVSTLTIQRTQQEDSAVYLCASSSDTSYGYTFGSGTRLTVV.

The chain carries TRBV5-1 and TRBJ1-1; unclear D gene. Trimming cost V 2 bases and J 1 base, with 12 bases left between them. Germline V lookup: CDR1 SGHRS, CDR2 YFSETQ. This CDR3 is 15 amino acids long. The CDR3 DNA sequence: TGCGCCAGCAGCTTAAGAGACTCACCGAACACTGAAGCTTTCTTT. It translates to CASSLRDSPNTEAFF. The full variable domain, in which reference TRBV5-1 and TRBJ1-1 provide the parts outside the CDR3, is KAGVTQTPRYLIKTRGQQVTLSCSPISGHRSVSWYQQTPGQGLQFLFEYFSETQRNKGNFPGRFSGRQFSNSRSEMNVSTLELGDSALYLCASSLRDSPNTEAFFGQGTRLTVV.

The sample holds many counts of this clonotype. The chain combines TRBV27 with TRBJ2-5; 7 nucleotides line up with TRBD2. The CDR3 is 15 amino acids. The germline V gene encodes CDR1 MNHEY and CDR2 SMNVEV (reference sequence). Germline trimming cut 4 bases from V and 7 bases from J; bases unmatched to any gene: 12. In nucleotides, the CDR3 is TGTGCCAGCAGTTATGGGGGGAGGGGCTCCGGGACCCAGTACTTC. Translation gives CASSYGGRGSGTQYF.

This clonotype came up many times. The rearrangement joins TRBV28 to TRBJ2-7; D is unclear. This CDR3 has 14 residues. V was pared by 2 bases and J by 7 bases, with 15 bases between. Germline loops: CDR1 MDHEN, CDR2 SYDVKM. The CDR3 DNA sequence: TGTGCCAGCAGTTTACTCCGAGACTCGGCGGAGCAGTACTTC. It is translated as CASSLLRDSAEQYF. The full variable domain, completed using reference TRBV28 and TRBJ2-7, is DVKVTQSSRYLVKRTGEKVFLECVQDMDHENMFWYRQDPGLGLRLIYFSYDVKMKEKGDIPEGYSVSREKKERFSLILESASTNQTSMYLCASSLLRDSAEQYFGPGTRLTVT.

The CDR3 here is CSASGPGVKNIQYF. CDR3 coding DNA: TGCAGTGCTTCAGGACCCGGGGTTAAAAACATTCAGTACTTC. V gene TRBV20-1 combines with J gene TRBJ2-4, with D possibly matching TRBD2 (5 bases). CDR3 length equals 14 residues. V shed 5 bases and J shed 4 bases, with 15 bases lying between them. Germline CDR1 and CDR2: DFQATT and SNEGSKA (reference sequence).

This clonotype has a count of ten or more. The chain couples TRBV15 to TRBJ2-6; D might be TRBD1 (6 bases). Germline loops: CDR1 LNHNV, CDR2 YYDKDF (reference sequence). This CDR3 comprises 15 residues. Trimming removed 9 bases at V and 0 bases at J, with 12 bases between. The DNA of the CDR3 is TGTGCCACTAGACGGGACAACTCTGGGGCCAACGTCCTGACTTTC. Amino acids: CATRRDNSGANVLTF.